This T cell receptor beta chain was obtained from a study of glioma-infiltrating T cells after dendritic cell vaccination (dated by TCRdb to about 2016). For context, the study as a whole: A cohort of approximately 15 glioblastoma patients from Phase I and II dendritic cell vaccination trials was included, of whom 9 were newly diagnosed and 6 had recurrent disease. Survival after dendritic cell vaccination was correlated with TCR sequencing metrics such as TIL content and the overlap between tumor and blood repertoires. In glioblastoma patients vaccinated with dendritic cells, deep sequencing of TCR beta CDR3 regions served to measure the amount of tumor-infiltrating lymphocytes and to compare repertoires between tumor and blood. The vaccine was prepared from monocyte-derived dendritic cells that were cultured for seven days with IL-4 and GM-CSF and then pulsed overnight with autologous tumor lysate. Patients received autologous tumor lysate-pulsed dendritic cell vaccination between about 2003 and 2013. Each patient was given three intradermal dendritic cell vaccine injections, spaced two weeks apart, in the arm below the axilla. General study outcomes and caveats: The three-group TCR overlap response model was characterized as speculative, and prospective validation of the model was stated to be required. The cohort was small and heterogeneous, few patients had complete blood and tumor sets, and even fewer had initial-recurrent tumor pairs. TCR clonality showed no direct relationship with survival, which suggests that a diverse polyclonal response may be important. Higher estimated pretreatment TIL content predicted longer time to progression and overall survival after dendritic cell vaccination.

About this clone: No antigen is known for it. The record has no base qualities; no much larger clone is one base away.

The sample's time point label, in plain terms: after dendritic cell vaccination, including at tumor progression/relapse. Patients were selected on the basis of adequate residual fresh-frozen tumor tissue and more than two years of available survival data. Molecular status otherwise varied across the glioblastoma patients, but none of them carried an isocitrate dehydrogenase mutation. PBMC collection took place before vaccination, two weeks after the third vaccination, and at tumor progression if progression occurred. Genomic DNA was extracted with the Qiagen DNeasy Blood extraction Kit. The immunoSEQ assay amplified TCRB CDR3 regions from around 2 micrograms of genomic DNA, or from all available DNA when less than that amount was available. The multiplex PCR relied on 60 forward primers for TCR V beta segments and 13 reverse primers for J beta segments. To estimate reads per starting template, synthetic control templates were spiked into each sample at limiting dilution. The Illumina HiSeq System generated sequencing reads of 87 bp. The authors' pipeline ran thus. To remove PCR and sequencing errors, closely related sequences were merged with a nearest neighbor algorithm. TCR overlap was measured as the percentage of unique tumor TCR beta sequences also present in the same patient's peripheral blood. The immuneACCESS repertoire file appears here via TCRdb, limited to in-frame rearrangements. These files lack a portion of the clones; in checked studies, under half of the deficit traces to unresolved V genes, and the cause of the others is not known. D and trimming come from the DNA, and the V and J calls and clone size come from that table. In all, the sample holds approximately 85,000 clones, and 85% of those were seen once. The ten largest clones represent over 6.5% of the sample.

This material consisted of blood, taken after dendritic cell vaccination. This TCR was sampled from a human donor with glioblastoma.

The bases are TGTGCCAGCAGCTCAGGGTTTCGCGAGACCCAGTACTTC. It is translated as CASSSGFRETQYF. The rearrangement combines TRBV7-9 with TRBJ2-5, with TRBD1 perhaps the D gene, on 5 matching bases. Between the V and J ends, shortened by 4 bases and 5 bases respectively, the junction contains 11 bases. CDR1 and CDR2 are read off the germline V gene (reference sequence) as SEHNR and FQNEAQ. There are 13 amino acids in the CDR3, from cysteine to phenylalanine inclusive. Of all the DNA, just the CDR3 is kept, 39 bases in frame from base 1.